This T cell receptor (beta chain) was recorded in a study of identifying expanded T cells in peripheral blood. Clones were read by immunoSEQ multiplex PCR, and TCRdb kept only the in-frame ones, dropping some. The table shows about 120,000 clones, with about 80% occurring only once. The germline CDR1 and CDR2 sequences are LNHDA and SQIVND (reference sequence). This CDR3 comprises 13 residues. V was clipped by 6 bases and J by 2 bases; unmatched bases: 2. The chain links TRBV19 to TRBJ2-5, with 8 bases lining up with TRBD2. This clonotype was obtained from a person between 18 and 70 years old in good health. The specimen was blood. The CDR3 DNA sequence: TGTGCCAGTAGGAAGCGGGGGCAAGAGACCCAGTACTTC. Amino acid sequence: CASRKRGQETQYF.